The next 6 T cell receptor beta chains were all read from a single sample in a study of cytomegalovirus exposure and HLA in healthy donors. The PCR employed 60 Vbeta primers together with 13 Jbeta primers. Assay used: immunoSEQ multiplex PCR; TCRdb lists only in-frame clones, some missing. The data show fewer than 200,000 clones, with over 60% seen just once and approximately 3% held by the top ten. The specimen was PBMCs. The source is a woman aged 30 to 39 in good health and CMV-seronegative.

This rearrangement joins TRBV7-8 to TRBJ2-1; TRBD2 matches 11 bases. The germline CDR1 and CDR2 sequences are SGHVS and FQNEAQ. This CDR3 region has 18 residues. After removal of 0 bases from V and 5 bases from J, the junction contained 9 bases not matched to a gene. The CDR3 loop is CASSLALGTSGRDNEQFF. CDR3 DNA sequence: TGTGCCAGCAGCTTAGCCCTCGGGACTAGCGGCAGGGACAATGAGCAGTTCTTC.

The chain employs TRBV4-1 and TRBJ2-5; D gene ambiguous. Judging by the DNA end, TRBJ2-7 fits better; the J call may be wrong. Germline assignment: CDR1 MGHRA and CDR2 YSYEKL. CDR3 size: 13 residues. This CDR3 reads CASSQGQATEQYF. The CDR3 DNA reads TGCGCCAGCAGCCAAGGTCAGGCCACCGAGCAGTACTTC.

CDR3 sequence (DNA): TGTGCCAGCAGCCACCCCACTGTGGGACAGAGCTCCTACGAGCAGTACTTC. Translated: CASSHPTVGQSSYEQYF. The V and J genes are TRBV4-2 and TRBJ2-7, with TRBD1 identical over 7 bases. The J segment lost 0 bases and the V segment lost 3 bases, leaving 11 bases of the junction unmatched. The CDR3 runs to 17 residues. Germline V gene lookup returns CDR1 LGHNA and CDR2 YNFKEQ.

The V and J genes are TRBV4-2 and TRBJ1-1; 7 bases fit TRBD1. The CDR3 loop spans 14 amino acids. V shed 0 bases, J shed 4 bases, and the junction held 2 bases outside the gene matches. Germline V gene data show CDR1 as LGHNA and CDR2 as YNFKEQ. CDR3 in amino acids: CASSQEYRGTEAFF. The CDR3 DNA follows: TGTGCCAGCAGCCAAGAGTACAGGGGCACTGAAGCTTTCTTT.

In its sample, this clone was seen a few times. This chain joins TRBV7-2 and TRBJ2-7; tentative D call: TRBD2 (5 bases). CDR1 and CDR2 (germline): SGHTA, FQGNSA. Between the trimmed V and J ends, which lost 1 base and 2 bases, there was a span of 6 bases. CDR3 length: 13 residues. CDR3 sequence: CASSLDGTYEQYF. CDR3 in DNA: TGTGCCAGCAGCTTAGACGGGACCTACGAGCAGTACTTC.

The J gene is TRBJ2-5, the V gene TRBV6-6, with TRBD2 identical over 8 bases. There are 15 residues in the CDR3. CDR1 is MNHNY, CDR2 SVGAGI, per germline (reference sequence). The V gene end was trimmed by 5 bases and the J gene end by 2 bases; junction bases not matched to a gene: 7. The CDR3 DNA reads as TGTGCCAGCAGTCAACGAGCTAGCGGGCAAGAGACCCAGTACTTC. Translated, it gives CASSQRASGQETQYF.